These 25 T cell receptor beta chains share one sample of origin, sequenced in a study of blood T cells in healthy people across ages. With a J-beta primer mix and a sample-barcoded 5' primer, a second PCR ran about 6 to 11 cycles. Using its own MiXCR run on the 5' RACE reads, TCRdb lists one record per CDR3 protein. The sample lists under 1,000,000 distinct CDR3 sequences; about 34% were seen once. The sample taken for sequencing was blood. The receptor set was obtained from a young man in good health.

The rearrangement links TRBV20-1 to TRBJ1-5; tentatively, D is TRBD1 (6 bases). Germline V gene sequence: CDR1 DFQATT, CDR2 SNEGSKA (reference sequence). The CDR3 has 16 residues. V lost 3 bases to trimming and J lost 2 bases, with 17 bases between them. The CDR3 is CSASGRGDWGNQPQHF. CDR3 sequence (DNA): TGCAGTGCTAGTGGCAGGGGAGATTGGGGCAATCAGCCCCAGCATTTT.

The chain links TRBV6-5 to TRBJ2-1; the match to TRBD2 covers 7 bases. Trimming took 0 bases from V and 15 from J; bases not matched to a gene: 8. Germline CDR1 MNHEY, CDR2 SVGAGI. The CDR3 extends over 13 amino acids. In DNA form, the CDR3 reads TGTGCCAGCAGTTACTCGGTCGGGGGGACGGTGTTCTTC. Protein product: CASSYSVGGTVFF.

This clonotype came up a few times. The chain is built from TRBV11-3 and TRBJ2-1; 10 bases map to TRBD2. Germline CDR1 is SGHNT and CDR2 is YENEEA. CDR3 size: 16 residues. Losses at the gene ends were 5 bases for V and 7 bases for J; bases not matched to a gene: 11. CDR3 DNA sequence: TGTGCCAGCAGCCCTAAACTAGCGGGGAGCCTAAATGAGCAGTTCTTC. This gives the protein CASSPKLAGSLNEQFF. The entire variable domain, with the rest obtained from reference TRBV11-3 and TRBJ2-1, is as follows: EAGVVQSPRYKIIEKKQPVAFWCNPISGHNTLYWYLQNLGQGPELLIRYENEEAVDDSQLPKDRFSAERLKGVDSTLKIQPAELGDSAVYLCASSPKLAGSLNEQFFGPGTRLTVL.

In nucleotides, the CDR3 is TGTGCCAGCAGTTACTCCCGGGTGAATGAAAAACTGTTTTTT. It yields the protein CASSYSRVNEKLFF. The J gene is TRBJ1-4, the V gene TRBV6-5, with no clear D. V dropped 0 bases and J dropped 5 bases, with 7 bases sitting between them. The CDR3 contains 14 residues. Germline V gene lookup returns CDR1 MNHEY and CDR2 SVGAGI.

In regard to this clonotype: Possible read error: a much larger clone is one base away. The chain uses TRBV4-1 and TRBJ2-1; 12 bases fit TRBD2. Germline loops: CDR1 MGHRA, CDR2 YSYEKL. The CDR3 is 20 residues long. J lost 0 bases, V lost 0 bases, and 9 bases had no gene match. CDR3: CASSQDLSSGGESSYNEQFF. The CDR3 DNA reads TGCGCCAGCAGCCAAGATTTGTCTAGCGGGGGGGAAAGCTCCTACAATGAGCAGTTCTTC.

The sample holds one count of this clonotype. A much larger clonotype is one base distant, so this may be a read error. CDR3 sequence reads: CASSIHRDGSDMQYF. CDR3 sequence (DNA): TGTGCCAGCAGTATACACCGGGACGGATCAGATATGCAGTATTTT. This sequence joins TRBV12-3 or TRBV12-4 and TRBJ2-3; either TRBD1 or TRBD2 may fit D (5 bases each). This CDR3 has 15 amino acids.

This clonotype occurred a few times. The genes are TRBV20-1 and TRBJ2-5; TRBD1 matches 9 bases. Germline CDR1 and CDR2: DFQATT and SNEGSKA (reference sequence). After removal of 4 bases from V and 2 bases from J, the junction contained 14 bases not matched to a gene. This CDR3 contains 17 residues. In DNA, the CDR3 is TGCAGTGCTATGAGCCTACGGTCTGGACAGGGGCAAGAGACCCAGTACTTC. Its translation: CSAMSLRSGQGQETQYF.

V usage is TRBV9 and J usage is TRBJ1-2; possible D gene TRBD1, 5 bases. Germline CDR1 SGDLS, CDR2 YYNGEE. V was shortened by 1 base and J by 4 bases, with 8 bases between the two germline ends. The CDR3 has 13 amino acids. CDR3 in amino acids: CASSVMGTYGYTF. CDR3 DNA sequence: TGTGCCAGCAGCGTAATGGGGACCTATGGCTACACCTTC.

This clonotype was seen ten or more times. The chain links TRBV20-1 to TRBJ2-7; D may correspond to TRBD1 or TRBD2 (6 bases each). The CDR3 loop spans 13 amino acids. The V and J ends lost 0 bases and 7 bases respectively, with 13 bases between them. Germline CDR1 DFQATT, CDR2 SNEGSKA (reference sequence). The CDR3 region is CSARDLGGFEQYF. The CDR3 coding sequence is TGCAGTGCTAGAGATTTAGGGGGGTTTGAGCAGTACTTC.

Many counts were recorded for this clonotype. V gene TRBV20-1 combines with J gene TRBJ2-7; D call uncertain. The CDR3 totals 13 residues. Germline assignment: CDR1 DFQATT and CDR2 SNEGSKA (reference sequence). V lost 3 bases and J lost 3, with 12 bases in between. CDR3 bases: TGCAGTGCTAGCGGGCTGGTAAGCTACGAGCAGTACTTC. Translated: CSASGLVSYEQYF.

CDR3 sequence: CASSLVIETQYF. The CDR3 region has the DNA TGTGCCAGCAGCTTAGTTATTGAGACCCAGTACTTC. The chain links TRBV7-9 to TRBJ2-5; D not certain. Germline V gives CDR1 SEHNR, CDR2 FQNEAQ (reference sequence). The CDR3 totals 12 residues. V was clipped by 1 base and J by 5 bases, with 5 bases between them.

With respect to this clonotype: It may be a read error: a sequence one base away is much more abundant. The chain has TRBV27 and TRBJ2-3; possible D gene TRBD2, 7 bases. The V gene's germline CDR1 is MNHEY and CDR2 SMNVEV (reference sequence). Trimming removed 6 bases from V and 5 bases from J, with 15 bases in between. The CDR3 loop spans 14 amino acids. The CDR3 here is CASRLGGGGDTQYF. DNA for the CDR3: TGTGCCAGCAGGTTAGGGGGGGGCGGAGATACGCAGTATTTT.

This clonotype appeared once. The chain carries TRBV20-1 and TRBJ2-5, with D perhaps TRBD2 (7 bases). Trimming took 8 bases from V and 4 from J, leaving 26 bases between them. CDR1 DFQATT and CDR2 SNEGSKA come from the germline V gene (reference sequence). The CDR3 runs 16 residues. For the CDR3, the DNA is TGCAGTACTACACACCATGAGGCGGGGGCCGTAGAGACCCAGTACTTC. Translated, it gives CSTTHHEAGAVETQYF.

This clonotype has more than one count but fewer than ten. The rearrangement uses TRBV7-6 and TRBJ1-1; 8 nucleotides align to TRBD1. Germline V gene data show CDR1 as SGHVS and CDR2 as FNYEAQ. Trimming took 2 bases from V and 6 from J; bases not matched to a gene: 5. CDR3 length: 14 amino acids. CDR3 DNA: TGTGCCAGCAGCTTACTGACAGGGGAAGCTGAAGCTTTCTTT. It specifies CASSLLTGEAEAFF.

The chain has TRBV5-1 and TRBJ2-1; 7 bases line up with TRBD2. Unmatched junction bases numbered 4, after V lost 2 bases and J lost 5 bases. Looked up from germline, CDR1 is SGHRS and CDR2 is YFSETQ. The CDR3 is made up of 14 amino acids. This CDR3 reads CASSFARGDNEQFF. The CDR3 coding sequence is TGCGCCAGCAGCTTTGCACGGGGGGACAATGAGCAGTTCTTC.

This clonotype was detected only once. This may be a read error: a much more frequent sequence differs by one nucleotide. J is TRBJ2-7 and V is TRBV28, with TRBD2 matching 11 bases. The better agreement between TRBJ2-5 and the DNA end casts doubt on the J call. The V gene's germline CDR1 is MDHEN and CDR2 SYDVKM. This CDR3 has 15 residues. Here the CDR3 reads CASSLLAGGSKTQYF. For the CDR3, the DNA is TGTGCCAGCAGCCTGCTAGCGGGGGGTAGTAAGACCCAGTACTTC.

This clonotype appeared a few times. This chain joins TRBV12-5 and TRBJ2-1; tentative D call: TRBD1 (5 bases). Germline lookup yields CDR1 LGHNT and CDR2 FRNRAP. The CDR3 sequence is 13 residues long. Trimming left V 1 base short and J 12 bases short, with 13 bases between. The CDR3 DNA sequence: TGTGCTAGTGGTTTGGCGACAGACCCGGTGCAGTTCTTC. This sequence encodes CASGLATDPVQFF.

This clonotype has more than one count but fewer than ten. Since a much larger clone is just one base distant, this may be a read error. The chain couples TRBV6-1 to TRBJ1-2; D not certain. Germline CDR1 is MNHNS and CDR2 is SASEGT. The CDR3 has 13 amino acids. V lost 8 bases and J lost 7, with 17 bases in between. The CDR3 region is CASLLWAKGGYTF. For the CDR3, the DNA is TGTGCCAGCCTCCTCTGGGCGAAGGGTGGCTACACCTTC.

The CDR3 sequence: CASSPTGTEQYEQYF. The CDR3 nucleotides are TGTGCCAGCAGTCCAACCGGGACAGAGCAATACGAGCAGTACTTC. The chain has TRBV7-2 and TRBJ2-7, with TRBD1 matching 7 bases. CDR1 and CDR2 from the germline V gene are SGHTA and FQGNSA. The length of the CDR3 is 15 residues. V shed 6 bases and J 4 bases; nucleotides not matched to a gene: 12.

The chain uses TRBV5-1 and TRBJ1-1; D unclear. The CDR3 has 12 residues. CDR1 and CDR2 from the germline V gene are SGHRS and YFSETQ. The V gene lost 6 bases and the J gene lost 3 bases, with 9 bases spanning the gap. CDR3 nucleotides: TGCGCCAGCACCTCGAGCCACACTGAAGCTTTCTTT. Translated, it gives CASTSSHTEAFF.

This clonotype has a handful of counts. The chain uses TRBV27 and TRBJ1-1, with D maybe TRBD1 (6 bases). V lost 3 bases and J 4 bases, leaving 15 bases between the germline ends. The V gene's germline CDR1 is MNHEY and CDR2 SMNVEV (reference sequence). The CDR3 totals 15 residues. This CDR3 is CASSLSQGLGTEAFF. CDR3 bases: TGTGCCAGCAGTTTGAGTCAGGGGCTTGGCACTGAAGCTTTCTTT.

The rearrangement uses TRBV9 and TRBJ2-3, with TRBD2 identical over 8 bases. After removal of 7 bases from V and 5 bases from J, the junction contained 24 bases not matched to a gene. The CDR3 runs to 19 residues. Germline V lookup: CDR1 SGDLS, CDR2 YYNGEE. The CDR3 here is CASAGTKREWRASRDTQYF. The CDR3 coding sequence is TGTGCCAGCGCGGGGACTAAGCGGGAGTGGAGGGCGTCAAGAGATACGCAGTATTTT.

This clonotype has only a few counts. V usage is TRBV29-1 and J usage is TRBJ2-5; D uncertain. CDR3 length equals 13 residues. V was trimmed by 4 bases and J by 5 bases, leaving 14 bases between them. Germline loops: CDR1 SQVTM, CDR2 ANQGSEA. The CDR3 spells CSVGVSDSETQYF. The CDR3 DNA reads TGCAGCGTTGGCGTCTCCGACTCGGAGACCCAGTACTTC. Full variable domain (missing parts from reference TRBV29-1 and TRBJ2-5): SAVISQKPSRDICQRGTSLTIQCQVDSQVTMMFWYRQQPGQSLTLIATANQGSEATYESGFVIDKFPISRPNLTFSTLTVSNMSPEDSSIYLCSVGVSDSETQYFGPGTRLLVL.

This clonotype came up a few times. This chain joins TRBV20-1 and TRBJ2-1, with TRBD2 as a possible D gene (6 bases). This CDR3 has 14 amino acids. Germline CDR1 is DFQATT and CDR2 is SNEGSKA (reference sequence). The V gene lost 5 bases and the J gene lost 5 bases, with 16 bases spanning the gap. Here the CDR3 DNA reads TGCAGTGCTGTTAGCGGATTTCCGAACAATGAGCAGTTCTTC. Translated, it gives CSAVSGFPNNEQFF.

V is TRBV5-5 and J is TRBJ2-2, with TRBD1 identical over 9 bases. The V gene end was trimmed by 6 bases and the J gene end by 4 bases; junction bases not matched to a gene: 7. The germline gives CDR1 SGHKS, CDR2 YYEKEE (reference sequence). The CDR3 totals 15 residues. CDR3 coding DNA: TGTGCCAGCACACAGGGGGCGTTTGGCACCGGGGAGCTGTTTTTT. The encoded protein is CASTQGAFGTGELFF.